The TCR beta chain described here comes from a study of CD8 T cells in ankylosing spondylitis. A quantitative 5'-RACE method, one with molecular barcodes, was used to make TCR beta libraries. TCRdb fed the 5' RACE reads into MiXCR, producing one record per CDR3 protein. The table lists about 350,000 distinct CDR3 sequences, 20% of them singletons. On this clonotype: A junction end diverges from the germline sequence, so it may reflect a read error.

This CDR3 is built from 15 residues. This receptor was obtained from a male donor with ankylosing spondylitis or in good health (not recorded which). The chain uses TRBV12-3 or TRBV12-4 and TRBJ2-2; D uncertain. The sample was blood, either unsorted or a sorted T cell fraction (not recorded which). This CDR3 is CPSSLARPNTGELFF. In DNA, the CDR3 is TGTCCCAGCAGTTTAGCCAGGCCGAACACCGGGGAGCTGTTTTTT.